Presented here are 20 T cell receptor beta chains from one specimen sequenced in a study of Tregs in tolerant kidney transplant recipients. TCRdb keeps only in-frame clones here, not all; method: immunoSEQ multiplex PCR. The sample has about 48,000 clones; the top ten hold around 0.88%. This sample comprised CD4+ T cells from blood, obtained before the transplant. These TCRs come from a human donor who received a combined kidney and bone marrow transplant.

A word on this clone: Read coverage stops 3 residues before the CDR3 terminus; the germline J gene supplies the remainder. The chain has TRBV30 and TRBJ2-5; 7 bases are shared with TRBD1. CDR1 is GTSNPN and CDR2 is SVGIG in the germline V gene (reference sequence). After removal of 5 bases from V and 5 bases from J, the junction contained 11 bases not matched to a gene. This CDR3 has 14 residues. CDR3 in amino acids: CAWSRDRSVETQYF. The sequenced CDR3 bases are TGTGCCTGGTCACGGGACAGATCCGTCGAGACC.

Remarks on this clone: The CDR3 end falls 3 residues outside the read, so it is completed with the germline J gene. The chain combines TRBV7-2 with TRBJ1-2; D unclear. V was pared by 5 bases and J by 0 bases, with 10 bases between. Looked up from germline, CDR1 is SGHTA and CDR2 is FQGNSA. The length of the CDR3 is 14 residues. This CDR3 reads CASSPRATNYGYTF. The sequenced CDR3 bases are TGTGCCAGCAGCCCCCGAGCGACTAACTATGGC.

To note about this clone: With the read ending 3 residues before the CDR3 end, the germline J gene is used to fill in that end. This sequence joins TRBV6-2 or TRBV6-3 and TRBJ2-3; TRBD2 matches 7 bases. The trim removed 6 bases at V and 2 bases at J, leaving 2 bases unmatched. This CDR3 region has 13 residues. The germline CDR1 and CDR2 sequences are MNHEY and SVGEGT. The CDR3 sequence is CASRGLPTDTQYF. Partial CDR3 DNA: TGTGCCAGCAGGGGACTACCCACAGATACG.

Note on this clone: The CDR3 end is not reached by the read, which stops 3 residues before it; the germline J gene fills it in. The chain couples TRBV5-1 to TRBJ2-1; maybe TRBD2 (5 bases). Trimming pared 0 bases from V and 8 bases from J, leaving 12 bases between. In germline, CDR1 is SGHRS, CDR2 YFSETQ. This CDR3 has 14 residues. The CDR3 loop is CASSLERGGDEQFF. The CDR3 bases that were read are TGCGCCAGCAGCTTGGAACGGGGTGGGGATGAG. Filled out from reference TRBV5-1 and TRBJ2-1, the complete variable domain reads KAGVTQTPRYLIKTRGQQVTLSCSPISGHRSVSWYQQTPGQGLQFLFEYFSETQRNKGNFPGRFSGRQFSNSRSEMNVSTLELGDSALYLCASSLERGGDEQFFGPGTRLTVL.

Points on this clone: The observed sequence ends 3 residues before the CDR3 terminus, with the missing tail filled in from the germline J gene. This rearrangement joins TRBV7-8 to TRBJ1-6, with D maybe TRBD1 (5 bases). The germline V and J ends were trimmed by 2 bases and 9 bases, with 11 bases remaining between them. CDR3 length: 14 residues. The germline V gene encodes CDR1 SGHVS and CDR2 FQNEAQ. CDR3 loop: CASSLQGVGSPLHF. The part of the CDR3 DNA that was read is TGTGCCAGCAGCTTACAGGGAGTAGGTTCACCC.

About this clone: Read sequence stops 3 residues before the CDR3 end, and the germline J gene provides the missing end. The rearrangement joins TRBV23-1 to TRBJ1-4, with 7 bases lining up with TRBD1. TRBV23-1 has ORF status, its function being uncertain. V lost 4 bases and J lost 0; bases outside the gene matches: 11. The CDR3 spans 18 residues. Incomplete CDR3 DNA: TGCGCCAGCAGTCGCTCCAGGGGGGATCTTGCAACTAATGAAAAA. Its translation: CASSRSRGDLATNEK. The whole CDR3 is CASSRSRGDLATNEKLFF.

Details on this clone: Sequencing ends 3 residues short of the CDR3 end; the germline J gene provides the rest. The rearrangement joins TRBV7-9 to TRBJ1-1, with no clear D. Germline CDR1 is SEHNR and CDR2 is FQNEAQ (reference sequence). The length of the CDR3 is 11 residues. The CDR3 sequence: CASSLEGEAFF. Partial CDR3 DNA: TGTGCCAGCAGCTTAGAAGGGGAA. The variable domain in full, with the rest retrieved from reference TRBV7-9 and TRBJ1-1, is DTGVSQNPRHKITKRGQNVTFRCDPISEHNRLYWYRQTLGQGPEFLTYFQNEAQLEKSRLLSDRFSAERPKGSFSTLEIQRTEQGDSAMYLCASSLEGEAFFGQGTRLTVV.

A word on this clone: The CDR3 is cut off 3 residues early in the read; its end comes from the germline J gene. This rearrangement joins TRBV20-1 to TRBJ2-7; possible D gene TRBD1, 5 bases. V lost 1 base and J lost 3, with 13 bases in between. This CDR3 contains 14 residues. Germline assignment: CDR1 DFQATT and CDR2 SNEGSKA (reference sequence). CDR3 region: CSARVGAANYEQYF. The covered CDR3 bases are TGCAGTGCTAGAGTAGGGGCGGCAAACTACGAG.

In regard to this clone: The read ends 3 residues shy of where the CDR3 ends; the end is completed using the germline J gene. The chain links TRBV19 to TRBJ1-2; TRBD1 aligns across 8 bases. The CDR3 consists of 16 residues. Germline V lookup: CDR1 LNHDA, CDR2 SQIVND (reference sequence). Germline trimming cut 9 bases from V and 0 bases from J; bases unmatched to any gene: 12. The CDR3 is CASREARGRPNYGYTF. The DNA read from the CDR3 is TGTGCCAGCCGGGAAGCCAGGGGGCGTCCTAACTATGGC.

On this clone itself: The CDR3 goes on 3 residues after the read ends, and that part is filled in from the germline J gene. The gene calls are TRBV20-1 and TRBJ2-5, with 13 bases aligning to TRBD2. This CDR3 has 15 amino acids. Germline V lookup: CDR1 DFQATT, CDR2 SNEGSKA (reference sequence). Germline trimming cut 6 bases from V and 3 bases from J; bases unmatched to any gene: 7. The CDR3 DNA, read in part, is TGCAGTGCCGCGGGGGGGACTAGCGGGGAAGAGACC. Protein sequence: CSAAGGTSGEET. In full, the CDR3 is CSAAGGTSGEETQYF.

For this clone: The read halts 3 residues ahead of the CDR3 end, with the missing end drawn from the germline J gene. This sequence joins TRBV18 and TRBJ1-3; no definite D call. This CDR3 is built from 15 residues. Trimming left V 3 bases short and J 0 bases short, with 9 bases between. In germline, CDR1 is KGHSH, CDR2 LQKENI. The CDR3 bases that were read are TGTGCCAGCTCACCCGATAGGGTCTCTGGAAACACC. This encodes CASSPDRVSGNT. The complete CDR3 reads CASSPDRVSGNTIYF.

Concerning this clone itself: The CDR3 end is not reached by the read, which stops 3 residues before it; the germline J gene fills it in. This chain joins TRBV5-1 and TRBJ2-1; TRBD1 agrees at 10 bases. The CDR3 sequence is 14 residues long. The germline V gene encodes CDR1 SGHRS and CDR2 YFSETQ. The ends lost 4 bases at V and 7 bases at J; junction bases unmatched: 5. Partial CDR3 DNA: TGCGCCAGCAGCGAGGGACAGGGGTTTAATGAG. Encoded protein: CASSEGQGFNE. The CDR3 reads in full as CASSEGQGFNEQFF.

CDR3 sequence: CASSLGVSSTDTQYF. The sequenced CDR3 bases are TGTGCCAGCAGCTTAGGTGTCAGTAGCACAGATACG. The chain has TRBV11-3 and TRBJ2-3; D is undetermined. Read sequence stops 3 residues before the CDR3 end, and the germline J gene provides the missing end. V was trimmed by 1 base and J by 0 bases, leaving 8 bases between them. Germline-derived CDR1 and CDR2 are SGHNT and YENEEA. The CDR3 consists of 15 residues. The variable domain in full, completed from reference TRBV11-3 and TRBJ2-3, reads EAGVVQSPRYKIIEKKQPVAFWCNPISGHNTLYWYLQNLGQGPELLIRYENEEAVDDSQLPKDRFSAERLKGVDSTLKIQPAELGDSAVYLCASSLGVSSTDTQYFGPGTRLTVL.

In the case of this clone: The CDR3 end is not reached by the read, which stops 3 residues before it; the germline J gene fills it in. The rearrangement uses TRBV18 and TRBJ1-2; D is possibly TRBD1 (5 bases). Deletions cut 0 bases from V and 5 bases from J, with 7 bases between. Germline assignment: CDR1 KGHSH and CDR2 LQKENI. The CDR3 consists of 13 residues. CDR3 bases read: TGTGCCAGCTCACCACCGGCAGGGTATGGC. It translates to CASSPPAGYG. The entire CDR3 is CASSPPAGYGYTF.

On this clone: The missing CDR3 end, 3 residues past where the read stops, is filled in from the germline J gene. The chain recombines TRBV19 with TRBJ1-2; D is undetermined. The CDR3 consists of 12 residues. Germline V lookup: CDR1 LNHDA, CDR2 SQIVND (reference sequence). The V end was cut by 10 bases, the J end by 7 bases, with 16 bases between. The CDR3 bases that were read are TGTGCCACTTGGAGGGCAGTGTCTGGC. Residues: CATWRAVSG. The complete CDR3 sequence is CATWRAVSGYTF. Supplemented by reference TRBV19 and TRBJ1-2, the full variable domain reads DGGITQSPKYLFRKEGQNVTLSCEQNLNHDAMYWYRQDPGQGLRLIYYSQIVNDFQKGDIAEGYSVSREKKESFPLTVTSAQKNPTAFYLCATWRAVSGYTFGSGTRLTVV.

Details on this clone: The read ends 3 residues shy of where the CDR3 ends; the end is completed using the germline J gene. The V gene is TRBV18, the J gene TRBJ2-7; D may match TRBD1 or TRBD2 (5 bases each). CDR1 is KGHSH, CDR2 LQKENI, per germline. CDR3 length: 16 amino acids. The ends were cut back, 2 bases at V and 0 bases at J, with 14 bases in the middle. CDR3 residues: CASSPKAAGSSYEQYF. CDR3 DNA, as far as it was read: TGTGCCAGCTCACCAAAGGCTGCAGGGAGCTCCTACGAG.

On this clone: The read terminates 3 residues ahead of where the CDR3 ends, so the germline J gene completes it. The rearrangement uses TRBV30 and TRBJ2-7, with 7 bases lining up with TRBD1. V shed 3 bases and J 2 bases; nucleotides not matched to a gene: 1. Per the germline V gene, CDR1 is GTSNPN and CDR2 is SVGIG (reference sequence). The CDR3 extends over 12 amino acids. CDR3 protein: CAWSRGTYEQYF. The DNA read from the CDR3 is TGTGCCTGGAGCAGGGGGACCTACGAG.

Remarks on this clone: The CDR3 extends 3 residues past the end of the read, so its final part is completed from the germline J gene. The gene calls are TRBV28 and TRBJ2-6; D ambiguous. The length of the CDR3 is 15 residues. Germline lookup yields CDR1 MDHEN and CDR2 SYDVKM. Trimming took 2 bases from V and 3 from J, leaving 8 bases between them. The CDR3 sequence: CASSLATGGANVLTF. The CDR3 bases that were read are TGTGCCAGCAGTTTAGCTACTGGTGGGGCCAACGTC.

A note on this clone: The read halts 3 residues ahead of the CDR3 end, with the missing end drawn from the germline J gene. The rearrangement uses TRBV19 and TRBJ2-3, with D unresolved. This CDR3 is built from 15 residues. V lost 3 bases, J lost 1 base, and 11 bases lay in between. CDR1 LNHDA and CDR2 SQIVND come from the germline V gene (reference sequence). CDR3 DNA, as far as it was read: TGTGCCAGTAGTATCGGCGGTAAAGGCACAGATACG. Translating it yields CASSIGGKGTDT. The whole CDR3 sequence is CASSIGGKGTDTQYF.

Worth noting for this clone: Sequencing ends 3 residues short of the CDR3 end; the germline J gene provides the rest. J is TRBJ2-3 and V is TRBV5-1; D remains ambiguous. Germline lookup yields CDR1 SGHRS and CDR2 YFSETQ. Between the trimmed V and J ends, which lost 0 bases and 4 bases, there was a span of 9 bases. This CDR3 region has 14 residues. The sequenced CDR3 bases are TGCGCCAGCAGCTTGGGAGACCTAGCAGATACG. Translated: CASSLGDLADT. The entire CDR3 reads CASSLGDLADTQYF.